These 25 T cell receptor beta chains were sequenced from one sample in a study of OX40 agonist ivuxolimab in advanced cancers. Assay: immunoSEQ multiplex PCR; the TCRdb copy retains only in-frame clones and omits some. The sample consists of 75,000 to 80,000 clones, 80% to 90% of them appearing once. Here the sequenced sample was CD4+ or CD8+ T cells sorted from blood, taken in a trial of the OX40 agonist ivuxolimab. The receptors here all came from an adult with an advanced solid tumor such as melanoma, head and neck, liver or kidney cancer.

This clone was seen a handful of times. J is TRBJ1-1 and V is TRBV7-2; D ambiguous. The CDR3 has 11 residues. CDR1 is SGHTA, CDR2 FQGNSA, per germline. Trimming removed 5 bases at V and 6 bases at J, with 7 bases between. CDR3 sequence (DNA): TGTGCCAGCAGCCCCCTGGCTGAAGCTTTCTTT. This codes for CASSPLAEAFF.

The CDR3 coding sequence is TGTGCCAGCAGCCAAGGCAGGGCCTCTGGAAACACCATATATTTT. Its translation is CASSQGRASGNTIYF. J is TRBJ1-3 and V is TRBV14; possibly TRBD1 for D (5 bases). The CDR3 is made up of 15 amino acids. Germline V CDR1 and CDR2: SGHDN, FVKESK. Between the trimmed V and J ends, which lost 1 base and 0 bases, there was a span of 7 bases.

This clone showed up just a few times. The chain has TRBV30 and TRBJ1-2, with 9 bases identical to TRBD1. The CDR3 spans 15 residues. V was pared by 3 bases and J by 10 bases, with 15 bases of the junction left unmatched. Germline CDR1 is GTSNPN and CDR2 is SVGIG (reference sequence). DNA for the CDR3: TGTGCCTGGAGCCGCCCAGGACAGGGGATTAGTGCCTACACCTTC. Its translation: CAWSRPGQGISAYTF.

As DNA, the CDR3 is TGTGCGACCAAACGGGAGGGGGGGACAGATACGCAGTATTTT. This sequence encodes CATKREGGTDTQYF. The chain joins TRBV10-3 to TRBJ2-3; 8 bases are a match to TRBD2. This CDR3 is 14 amino acids long. Germline assignment: CDR1 ENHRY and CDR2 SYGVKD.

This clone has a handful of counts. The chain is built from TRBV7-9 and TRBJ1-2; 9 nucleotides match TRBD1. Losses at the gene ends were 0 bases for V and 4 bases for J; bases not matched to a gene: 3. CDR3 length: 15 residues. CDR1 is SEHNR, CDR2 FQNEAQ, per germline (reference sequence). Written as DNA, the CDR3 is TGTGCCAGCAGCTTAGCAGGACAGGGGAGCTATGGCTACACCTTC. As protein: CASSLAGQGSYGYTF.

The J gene is TRBJ1-1, the V gene TRBV5-1; D remains ambiguous. Between the trimmed V and J ends, which lost 3 bases and 0 bases, there was a span of 6 bases. This CDR3 is 13 amino acids long. In germline, CDR1 is SGHRS, CDR2 YFSETQ. For the CDR3, the DNA is TGCGCCAGCAGCTGGTCGATGAACACTGAAGCTTTCTTT. Translated, it gives CASSWSMNTEAFF.

V gene TRBV19 combines with J gene TRBJ1-4; D perhaps matches TRBD1 (6 bases). This CDR3 is 16 amino acids long. The V end lost 7 bases, the J end lost 5 bases, and 20 bases lay between the germline ends. The germline V gene has CDR1 LNHDA and CDR2 SQIVND (reference sequence). CDR3 residues: CASIGRVRGRNEKLFF. Written as DNA, the CDR3 is TGTGCCAGTATAGGTCGTGTCAGGGGCAGAAATGAAAAACTGTTTTTT.

The V call is TRBV19, the J call TRBJ1-2; D gene ambiguous. The CDR3 is 13 amino acids. Trimming stripped 9 bases from V and 1 base from J, with 12 bases between. The germline V gene encodes CDR1 LNHDA and CDR2 SQIVND (reference sequence). CDR3 in amino acids: CASRTTGNYGYTF. The CDR3 DNA follows: TGTGCCAGCAGAACGACGGGTAACTATGGCTACACCTTC.

V usage is TRBV4-2 and J usage is TRBJ2-7; TRBD2 aligns across 13 bases. Germline loops: CDR1 LGHNA, CDR2 YNFKEQ. The V gene end was trimmed by 4 bases and the J gene end by 7 bases; junction bases not matched to a gene: 16. The CDR3 covers 18 residues. This CDR3 is CASSRRTSGGFPIVEQYF. The CDR3, as DNA: TGTGCCAGCAGCCGACGGACTAGCGGGGGTTTCCCTATCGTGGAGCAGTACTTC.

The chain employs TRBV29-1 and TRBJ1-2; D possibly corresponds to TRBD1 (5 bases). V lost 6 bases, J lost 8 bases, and 16 bases lay in between. This CDR3 has 12 amino acids. The germline V gene encodes CDR1 SQVTM and CDR2 ANQGSEA. The CDR3 loop is CSVRQGPYGYTF. CDR3 coding DNA: TGCAGCGTGAGGCAGGGACCATACGGCTACACCTTC.

The chain is built from TRBV11-2 and TRBJ2-3; 7 bases line up with TRBD1. V lost 5 bases to trimming and J lost 3 bases; unmatched junction nucleotides: 8. The CDR3 consists of 15 residues. In germline, CDR1 is SGHAT, CDR2 FQNNGV. The CDR3 region is CASSPQGMGTDTQYF. DNA of the CDR3: TGTGCCAGCAGCCCACAGGGGATGGGGACAGATACGCAGTATTTT.

The V call is TRBV7-9, the J call TRBJ2-1; 9 bases map to TRBD2. J gave up 5 bases and V 5 bases, and 10 bases lay outside the gene matches. The CDR3 consists of 16 residues. Germline CDR1 reads SEHNR; CDR2 reads FQNEAQ (reference sequence). CDR3 residues: CASSPRGSGSNNEQFF. CDR3 in DNA: TGTGCCAGCAGCCCCCGGGGTAGCGGGAGTAACAATGAGCAGTTCTTC.

The rearrangement joins TRBV7-9 to TRBJ1-1; 10 nucleotides match TRBD1. J gave up 5 bases and V 3 bases, and 3 bases lay outside the gene matches. CDR3 length: 14 amino acids. Germline V gene lookup returns CDR1 SEHNR and CDR2 FQNEAQ (reference sequence). CDR3 in DNA: TGTGCCAGCAGCTTCCCGGGACAGGGGACTGAAGCTTTCTTT. This encodes CASSFPGQGTEAFF. Together with reference TRBV7-9 and TRBJ1-1, the CDR3 gives the full variable domain: DTGVSQNPRHKITKRGQNVTFRCDPISEHNRLYWYRQTLGQGPEFLTYFQNEAQLEKSRLLSDRFSAERPKGSFSTLEIQRTEQGDSAMYLCASSFPGQGTEAFFGQGTRLTVV.

The table lists this clone with a count of one. CDR3 protein: CASSPRGQGVIEAFF. The CDR3 bases are TGCGCCAGCAGCCCAAGAGGACAGGGGGTGATTGAAGCTTTCTTT. The chain is built from TRBV4-1 and TRBJ1-1, with 10 bases aligning to TRBD1. Germline V CDR1 and CDR2: MGHRA, YSYEKL. V shed 4 bases and J 7 bases; nucleotides not matched to a gene: 9. This CDR3 spans 15 amino acids.

The V gene is TRBV14, the J gene TRBJ1-6; D gene unclear. The germline V gene encodes CDR1 SGHDN and CDR2 FVKESK. The CDR3 has 15 amino acids. With 0 bases removed from V and 4 bases from J, the gap between germline ends came to 7 bases. The CDR3 reads CASSQERQYNSPLHF. The CDR3 region has the DNA TGTGCCAGCAGCCAAGAACGTCAGTATAATTCACCCCTCCACTTT. Supplemented by reference TRBV14 and TRBJ1-6, the full variable domain reads EAGVTQFPSHSVIEKGQTVTLRCDPISGHDNLYWYRRVMGKEIKFLLHFVKESKQDESGMPNNRFLAERTGGTYSTLKVQPAELEDSGVYFCASSQERQYNSPLHFGNGTRLTVT.

The gene calls are TRBV27 and TRBJ1-1; D gene ambiguous. CDR3 length equals 13 residues. Germline V lookup: CDR1 MNHEY, CDR2 SMNVEV (reference sequence). V shed 4 bases and J shed 11 bases, with 17 bases lying between them. CDR3 sequence (DNA): TGTGCCAGCAGTTCAAACCGGGCCGCACTTGCTTTCTTT. Its translation: CASSSNRAALAFF.

The gene calls are TRBV6-6 and TRBJ2-1; D is uncertain. Trimming pared 3 bases from V and 3 bases from J, leaving 9 bases between. From germline, CDR1 is MNHNY and CDR2 SVGAGI (reference sequence). The CDR3 loop spans 14 amino acids. Here the CDR3 reads CASSYPEGYNEQFF. CDR3 DNA: TGTGCCAGCAGTTATCCCGAAGGCTACAATGAGCAGTTCTTC.

The genes are TRBV27 and TRBJ2-1; weak D call: TRBD2 (6 bases). This CDR3 has 13 residues. Germline values: CDR1 MNHEY, CDR2 SMNVEV (reference sequence). Trimming pared 4 bases from V and 15 bases from J, leaving 19 bases between. CDR3 in amino acids: CASSYYGTRFPFF. CDR3 DNA: TGTGCCAGCAGTTATTACGGGACTCGCTTCCCGTTCTTC.

The count of this clone is one. In DNA form, the CDR3 reads TGCGCCAGCAGTGAGGGATTTAGGGGCTCCTACAATGAGCAGTTCTTC. It specifies CASSEGFRGSYNEQFF. V and J are TRBV10-2 and TRBJ2-1; weak D call: TRBD1 (5 bases). Per the germline V gene, CDR1 is WSHSY and CDR2 is SAAADI. V shed 2 bases and J shed 0 bases, with 11 bases lying between them. The length of the CDR3 is 16 residues.

The CDR3 DNA reads as TGCGCCAGCAGCTTGGTCCCAGAGAGCCAAGAGACCCAGTACTTC. It encodes CASSLVPESQETQYF. The V call is TRBV5-1, the J call TRBJ2-5; no firm D call. The CDR3 sequence is 15 residues long. Germline CDR1 and CDR2: SGHRS and YFSETQ. The V end lost 0 bases, the J end lost 1 base, and 10 bases lay between the germline ends.

The J gene is TRBJ1-2, the V gene TRBV5-6; tentatively, D is TRBD1 (6 bases). The CDR3 loop spans 14 amino acids. Trimming cost V 0 bases and J 4 bases, with 10 bases left between them. CDR1 is SGHDT and CDR2 is YYEEEE in the germline V gene. The CDR3, as DNA: TGTGCCAGCAGCTTGGATCCGGACAGCTATGGCTACACCTTC. Protein: CASSLDPDSYGYTF.

The rearrangement joins TRBV10-3 to TRBJ1-2; unclear D gene. The V end lost 6 bases, the J end lost 5 bases, and 13 bases lay between the germline ends. This CDR3 region has 13 residues. Germline CDR1 ENHRY, CDR2 SYGVKD. CDR3: CAIRAANPYGYTF. The CDR3 DNA sequence: TGTGCCATCAGGGCAGCGAACCCTTATGGCTACACCTTC.

The rearrangement uses TRBV6-5 and TRBJ1-2, with 7 bases identical to TRBD1. The J segment lost 4 bases and the V segment lost 2 bases, leaving 4 bases of the junction unmatched. Germline V lookup: CDR1 MNHEY, CDR2 SVGAGI. This CDR3 spans 14 amino acids. The CDR3 DNA sequence: TGTGCCAGCAGTTACGGGAACAGGGGCTATGGCTACACCTTC. Encoded protein: CASSYGNRGYGYTF.

In DNA form, the CDR3 reads TGTGCCAGCAGCTCGAGGACAGGGGCCTACGAGCAGTACTTC. It is translated as CASSSRTGAYEQYF. The V call is TRBV5-4, the J call TRBJ2-7; TRBD1 agrees at 9 bases. The J segment lost 2 bases and the V segment lost 3 bases, leaving 3 bases of the junction unmatched. This CDR3 has 14 residues. Germline assignment: CDR1 SGHNT and CDR2 YYREEE (reference sequence). Combining the CDR3 with reference TRBV5-4 and TRBJ2-7 gives the whole variable domain ETGVTQSPTHLIKTRGQQVTLRCSSQSGHNTVSWYQQALGQGPQFIFQYYREEENGRGNFPPRFSGLQFPNYSSELNVNALELDDSALYLCASSSRTGAYEQYFGPGTRLTVT.

The chain couples TRBV4-3 to TRBJ1-1, with D unresolved. This CDR3 comprises 14 residues. CDR1 LGHNA and CDR2 YSLEER come from the germline V gene. With 4 bases removed from V and 6 bases from J, the gap between germline ends came to 15 bases. The CDR3 spells CASSPTSGRSEAFF. The CDR3 nucleotides read TGCGCCAGCAGCCCGACCTCGGGTAGGTCTGAAGCTTTCTTT.